This T cell receptor beta chain was retrieved from a study of cytomegalovirus exposure and HLA in healthy donors. The overall study: Some 180 million T cells yielded 90 million to 130 million unique TCR beta sequences in earlier analysis.

The study's findings and limits: Reported performance of the classifier showed diagnosis of cytomegalovirus status with high specificity and sensitivity. A later examination showed that TCR association rates differed by HLA locus, with DRB1 most and HLA-C fewest. A later analysis found that most CMV-associated TCR beta chains appeared HLA-restricted.

Trimming cost V 0 bases and J 3 bases, with 11 bases left between them. Germline CDR1 reads LNHNV; CDR2 reads YYDKDF (reference sequence). The CDR3 spans 15 residues. Vbeta (60) and Jbeta (13) primers were used in the PCR. The repertoire was sequenced with immunoSEQ multiplex PCR; TCRdb's copy has only in-frame clones and lacks some. The sample consists of around 240,000 clones, 82% of them appearing once. The sample holds one count of this clone. Its target is unknown. The chain links TRBV15 to TRBJ1-2; no reliable D call. Sequenced: PBMCs. This sequence was found in a woman between 35 and 50 years old in good health and CMV-seropositive. The DNA of the CDR3 is TGTGCCACCAGCAGAGATCCGGGAGGTTACTATGGCTACACCTTC. Encoded protein: CATSRDPGGYYGYTF.